This record covers a single T cell receptor beta chain. The source of the sample is a study of blood T cell repertoires in COVID-19. Assay used: immunoSEQ multiplex PCR; TCRdb lists only in-frame clones, some missing. The data show around 50,000 clones, about 84% seen once. The TCR sequence derives from a woman aged 80 or older with acute or convalescent COVID-19. Sequenced sample: peripheral blood.

The CDR3 sequence is CASSLGAENGYTF. The CDR3 DNA reads TGTGCCAGCAGCTTGGGGGCAGAGAATGGCTACACCTTC. This rearrangement joins TRBV5-5 to TRBJ1-2; D not certain. The ends were cut back, 0 bases at V and 6 bases at J, with 9 bases in the middle. The CDR3 extends over 13 amino acids. Germline lookup yields CDR1 SGHKS and CDR2 YYEKEE (reference sequence).